Below are 19 T cell receptor beta chains sequenced from a single sample in a study of beta chain features in type 1 diabetes. General observations from the study: The study found moderately but significantly shorter TCRB CDR3s in all four CD4+ subsets of Type 1 diabetes patients.

Every isolated RNA sample was fully reverse transcribed, so sequencing captured expressed TCRB transcripts. Measured with immunoSEQ multiplex PCR; TCRdb has only the in-frame clones, and not every one. There are approximately 170,000 clones in the sample; over 55% occur only once, and about 0.091% lies in the top ten. Their antigens remain unidentified. The specimen was naive CD4+ T cells from blood. The receptors derive from a man between 25 and 39 years old with type 1 diabetes.

V and J are TRBV4-3 and TRBJ2-3; D possibly corresponds to TRBD2 (6 bases). The CDR3 spans 14 residues. The V and J ends lost 0 bases and 4 bases respectively, with 8 bases between them. The germline V gene has CDR1 LGHNA and CDR2 YSLEER. CDR3 nucleotides: TGCGCCAGCAGCCAAGAGCGGGGCCCAGATACGCAGTATTTT. Translating gives CASSQERGPDTQYF.

The chain combines TRBV4-3 with TRBJ1-6; TRBD1 matches at 7 bases. CDR3 length: 16 residues. V lost 0 bases, J lost 9 bases, and 8 bases stayed unmatched. The germline CDR1 and CDR2 sequences are LGHNA and YSLEER. The CDR3 sequence: CASSQEEAGGGSPLHF. The CDR3 DNA sequence: TGCGCCAGCAGCCAAGAAGAGGCAGGGGGTGGTTCACCCCTCCACTTT.

This clone came up a few times. The V gene is TRBV25-1, the J gene TRBJ2-2; tentatively, D is TRBD2 (6 bases). The V gene lost 2 bases and the J gene lost 6 bases, with 10 bases spanning the gap. The CDR3 loop spans 14 amino acids. The V gene's germline CDR1 is MGHDK and CDR2 SYGVNS. The DNA of the CDR3 is TGTGCCAGCAGTGAAGGGACTCTCGCCGGGGAGCTGTTTTTT. Protein product: CASSEGTLAGELFF.

The chain carries TRBV27 and TRBJ2-3; D may match TRBD1 or TRBD2 (5 bases each). Germline loops: CDR1 MNHEY, CDR2 SMNVEV (reference sequence). This CDR3 has 13 amino acids. V was trimmed by 7 bases and J by 6 bases, leaving 14 bases between them. CDR3 amino acids: CASTSSWGDTQYF. Here the CDR3 DNA reads TGTGCCAGCACCTCTTCCTGGGGGGATACGCAGTATTTT.

This rearrangement joins TRBV7-2 to TRBJ2-1; possibly TRBD2 for D (6 bases). CDR3 length: 15 amino acids. Germline CDR1 is SGHTA and CDR2 is FQGNSA. V lost 3 bases and J 3 bases, leaving 12 bases between the germline ends. Here the CDR3 DNA reads TGTGCCAGCAGCTTCAGCCGGGGGATCTACAATGAGCAGTTCTTC. It encodes CASSFSRGIYNEQFF.

This chain links TRBV20-1 with TRBJ2-7; D call uncertain. Germline loops: CDR1 DFQATT, CDR2 SNEGSKA (reference sequence). The CDR3 extends over 11 amino acids. V was shortened by 7 bases and J by 2 bases, with 9 bases between the two germline ends. The CDR3 sequence is CSGADTYEQYF. For the CDR3, the DNA is TGCAGTGGGGCGGATACCTACGAGCAGTACTTC.

This clone was counted between two and nine times. This rearrangement joins TRBV14 to TRBJ1-6; TRBD1 matches at 7 bases. This CDR3 spans 13 amino acids. The V segment lost 4 bases and the J segment 9 bases; nucleotides outside the gene matches: 3. Germline V gene lookup returns CDR1 SGHDN and CDR2 FVKESK. CDR3 residues: CASSPGQVSPLHF. The CDR3 bases are TGTGCCAGCAGCCCCGGACAGGTTTCACCCCTCCACTTT.

This clone was found a few times. The chain carries TRBV29-1 and TRBJ2-5; 11 bases agree with TRBD1. Germline V lookup: CDR1 SQVTM, CDR2 ANQGSEA. The CDR3 is 15 amino acids. V lost 5 bases, J lost 7 bases, and 12 bases stayed unmatched. CDR3 residues: CSVSWTGGRGGTQYF. In DNA, the CDR3 is TGCAGCGTTTCCTGGACAGGGGGCCGAGGAGGGACCCAGTACTTC.

This sequence joins TRBV7-6 and TRBJ2-5; TRBD2 matches at 10 bases. Unmatched junction bases numbered 4, after V lost 4 bases and J lost 8 bases. Germline CDR1 reads SGHVS; CDR2 reads FNYEAQ. The CDR3 has 13 residues. The CDR3 sequence: CASSSASGGTQYF. CDR3 DNA: TGTGCCAGCAGCTCAGCTAGCGGGGGCACCCAGTACTTC.

This clone was counted between two and nine times. The chain carries TRBV11-2 and TRBJ2-5, with D uncertain. Germline V gene sequence: CDR1 SGHAT, CDR2 FQNNGV. CDR3 length: 11 amino acids. The germline V and J ends were trimmed by 6 bases and 2 bases, with 4 bases remaining between them. CDR3 sequence: CASRGQETQYF. DNA of the CDR3: TGTGCCAGCAGGGGGCAAGAGACCCAGTACTTC.

This chain links TRBV25-1 with TRBJ1-2; D is perhaps TRBD1 (6 bases). Germline CDR1 MGHDK, CDR2 SYGVNS. The V end was cut by 0 bases, the J end by 3 bases, with 11 bases between. CDR3 size: 15 residues. CDR3 nucleotide sequence: TGTGCCAGCAGTGAATATCGGGACATAGACTATGGCTACACCTTC. This sequence encodes CASSEYRDIDYGYTF.

The rearrangement joins TRBV9 to TRBJ2-4; D gene uncertain. This CDR3 is built from 15 residues. CDR1 and CDR2 from the germline V gene are SGDLS and YYNGEE. The V end lost 0 bases, the J end lost 7 bases, and 14 bases lay between the germline ends. CDR3 in amino acids: CASSVDGGPPNIQYF. CDR3 coding DNA: TGTGCCAGCAGCGTAGACGGTGGGCCCCCCAACATTCAGTACTTC.

The chain couples TRBV11-2 to TRBJ2-7; D remains ambiguous. V was pared by 4 bases and J by 3 bases, with 13 bases between. Germline CDR1 SGHAT, CDR2 FQNNGV. This CDR3 spans 14 amino acids. This chain's CDR3 is CASSYSEGFYEQYF. The CDR3 coding sequence is TGTGCCAGCAGCTACTCGGAAGGGTTCTACGAGCAGTACTTC.

The chain links TRBV25-1 to TRBJ2-3; no definite D call. Trimming stripped 4 bases from V and 2 bases from J, with 13 bases between. The CDR3 runs 15 residues. The germline V gene encodes CDR1 MGHDK and CDR2 SYGVNS. CDR3 region: CASSAQTGFTDTQYF. The DNA of the CDR3 is TGTGCCAGCAGTGCACAAACGGGTTTCACAGATACGCAGTATTTT.

The chain couples TRBV29-1 to TRBJ2-7; unclear D gene. With 2 bases removed from V and 3 bases from J, the gap between germline ends came to 11 bases. This CDR3 has 13 residues. The V gene's germline CDR1 is SQVTM and CDR2 ANQGSEA. Here the CDR3 DNA reads TGCAGCGTTGAATTCAACGGCCTCTACGAGCAGTACTTC. Translation: CSVEFNGLYEQYF.

In the case of this clone: A junction boundary mismatches the germline segment, possibly from a read error. V usage is TRBV7-7 and J usage is TRBJ1-4, with no clear D. Germline V CDR1 and CDR2: SSHAT, FNYEAQ (reference sequence). The CDR3 spans 13 residues. CDR3 sequence reads: CASSLAVSEKLFF. The CDR3 region has the DNA TGTGCTAGCAGCTTAGCGGTGTCTGAAAAACTGTTTTTT. Full variable domain (rest looked up from reference TRBV7-7 and TRBJ1-4): GAGVSQSPRYKVTKRGQDVTLRCDPISSHATLYWYQQALGQGPEFLTYFNYEAQPDKSGLPSDRFSAERPEGSISTLTIQRTEQRDSAMYRCASSLAVSEKLFFGSGTQLSVL.

V usage is TRBV29-1 and J usage is TRBJ2-7; D is ambiguous. The V end was cut by 4 bases, the J end by 2 bases, with 6 bases between. The length of the CDR3 is 11 residues. Germline V gene lookup returns CDR1 SQVTM and CDR2 ANQGSEA. The CDR3 nucleotides are TGCAGCGTTGCCACACCCTACGAGCAGTACTTC. Its translation is CSVATPYEQYF.

This rearrangement joins TRBV30 to TRBJ2-1, with D unresolved. The CDR3 contains 15 residues. The ends were cut back, 2 bases at V and 0 bases at J, with 11 bases in the middle. Looked up from germline, CDR1 is GTSNPN and CDR2 is SVGIG (reference sequence). The chain's CDR3 is CAWSPPQSSYNEQFF. The CDR3 coding sequence is TGTGCCTGGAGTCCACCCCAGAGCTCCTACAATGAGCAGTTCTTC.

The rearrangement joins TRBV15 to TRBJ2-5, with D maybe TRBD2 (5 bases). V dropped 1 base and J dropped 5 bases, with 11 bases sitting between them. This CDR3 region has 14 residues. The germline CDR1 and CDR2 sequences are LNHNV and YYDKDF (reference sequence). This CDR3 is CATSRGLASETQYF. The DNA of the CDR3 is TGTGCCACCAGCAGAGGGCTAGCCAGCGAGACCCAGTACTTC.